This entry is about one T cell receptor beta chain. In the source study's methods: Amplification from reference gene primers served as the basis for estimated nucleated cell counts. The protocol was immunoSEQ multiplex PCR, while the TCRdb copy is restricted to in-frame clones and leaves out a portion. V and J calls and clone size follow that table, whereas D and trimming were derived from the DNA. Here the sample spans around 100,000 clones, 80% being singletons. This sample is part of a study of blood T cell repertoires in COVID-19. For the study at large: Material from acute and convalescent COVID-19 was sourced from the United States, Italy and Spain. T cells, B-cell-depleted T cells, or PBMCs provided the cDNA or gDNA that served as material.

V lost 0 bases and J lost 9, with 8 bases in between. This CDR3 has 13 amino acids. Germline loops: CDR1 MNHEY, CDR2 SVGAGI. Sequencing was done on a sample of peripheral blood. The rearrangement uses TRBV6-5 and TRBJ2-2; D uncertain. The sequence came from an older woman with acute or convalescent COVID-19. The CDR3 protein is CASSYSAARELFF. CDR3 in DNA: TGTGCCAGCAGTTACTCGGCGGCCAGGGAGCTGTTTTTT.